This T cell receptor (beta chain) was sequenced in a study of cytomegalovirus exposure and HLA in healthy donors. Study-level points and caveats: Later, an analysis showed that TCR beta chains associated with HLA were more clonally expanded than others that were equally common. Among immune exposure information, only CMV serostatus was available. A later analysis appeared to link common viral pathogens to several of the most significant clusters.

For this clone: What it binds is not known.

PCR primers comprised 60 Vbeta and 13 Jbeta primers. Repertoires were generated with immunoSEQ multiplex PCR, while TCRdb's copy carries only in-frame clones and drops some. The repertoire has 150,000 to 200,000 clones, 85% of them found once; the top ten carry roughly 2.2%. Germline V gene data show CDR1 as SGHDT and CDR2 as YYEEEE. Trimming shortened V by 3 bases and J by 4 bases, and 8 bases separated the two germline ends. This CDR3 is built from 13 residues. This chain uses TRBV5-6 with TRBJ1-3; D remains ambiguous. This receptor was identified in a man between 18 and 35 years old in good health and CMV-seropositive. Source material: PBMCs. The CDR3: CASSSVSGNTIYF. The CDR3 DNA sequence: TGTGCCAGCAGCTCGGTTTCCGGAAACACCATATATTTT.